Below, one T cell receptor (beta chain) is given with its context. The antigen remains unidentified. This entry belongs to a study of T cells in Graves' hyperthyroidism and ophthalmopathy. Findings and caveats of the study: Ophthalmopathy stood apart from stable hyperthyroidism in a 13 V-J model. The majority of expanded thyroid clonotypes above 0.001 also appeared in blood.

Amplification yielded TCR beta CDR3 regions, with RNA transcripts as the source. In the first-round RT-PCR of the TCR CDR3, the HTBI primer set was used. TCRdb recomputed calls from the multiplex PCR reads with MiXCR, one row per CDR3 protein. The table includes about 420,000 distinct CDR3 sequences, roughly an eighth detected once. The germline V and J ends were trimmed by 4 bases and 1 base, with 11 bases remaining between them. Germline assignment: CDR1 SGHRS and CDR2 YFSETQ. This CDR3 contains 14 residues. The sample consisted of blood. This sequence originates from a woman aged 18-29 years with Graves' hyperthyroidism. The chain employs TRBV5-1 and TRBJ2-5; D possibly uses TRBD1 or TRBD2 (5 bases each). The CDR3 region is CASSLRDGQETQYF. The CDR3 region has the DNA TGCGCCAGCAGCCTTAGGGACGGCCAAGAGACCCAGTACTTC.